This T cell receptor (beta chain) is from a study of regulatory T cells in long-lasting Graves disease (dated by TCRdb to the early 2020s). Context from the whole study: Persistent Graves' disease was defined as antithyroid drug treatment for over 5 years with persistently positive TSH receptor autoantibodies. On average, persistent Graves' disease patients in the clinical cohort had been on antithyroid drugs for eight to twelve years. A total of some 33 samples were covered by TCR sequencing, comprising about 13 persistent and around 20 newly diagnosed Graves' disease patients. Persistent Graves' disease patients were compared with newly diagnosed Graves' disease patients by peripheral blood TCR sequencing and RNA sequencing. The study was conducted in China and was registered as a clinical trial.

This clonotype was observed many times. The target of this receptor is not known. No base quality values were provided; no much bigger clone lies one nucleotide off. The library came from multiplex PCR. For sequencing, an Illumina HiSeq 4000 was employed. TCR beta libraries were built with iRepertoire HTBI primers and Arm-PCR amplification of CDR3 regions. Before sequencing, the PCR products went through gel purification. Per the original workflow: Gene usage analysis of CDR3 amino acid clonotypes relied on the roughly 58 TRBV and 12 to 15 TRBJ segments identified across samples. COPE and FqMerger were used to merge filtered high-quality paired reads into contigs. Contigs were aligned with BLAST to IMGT TRBV, TRBD and TRBJ reference genes, and CDR3 was defined per IMGT. Any clonotype with a frequency above 0.1% was classified as a highly expanded clone. Shannon entropy served as the measure of repertoire diversity, while the Gini coefficient captured V-J evenness. Clonotypes shared by more than one individual were considered public. TCRdb redid the processing of the public reads, applying fastp at Q25 and MiXCR, and retained in-frame beta chains. All rows with the same CDR3 protein become a single entry with the most common DNA and genes. The V and J calls shown here were made by TCRdb, not taken from the authors' results. This sample has roughly 430,000 distinct CDR3 sequences in its table, and roughly 23% of those were observed once. The top ten constitute approximately 15% of the sample.

Results the study describes overall, beyond this receptor: Persistent Graves' disease patients showed lower TCR Shannon entropy and fewer highly expanded clones than newly diagnosed patients, suggesting clonal expansion. The authors acknowledged the small sample size as a limitation that may reduce accuracy. Only the TCR beta chain was sequenced and analyzed. Only peripheral blood was studied, because thyroid tissue, the primary lesion, was inaccessible. A larger number of public clonotypes was shared among persistent patients (around 2,500) than among newly diagnosed patients (around 970). Persistent disease showed preferential use of TRBV28, TRBJ1-2 and TRBJ2-5, whereas newly diagnosed disease favored TRBV20-1 and TRBJ2-1.

The time point label corresponds to: persistent/refractory GD, antithyroid drugs over 5 years with positive TRAb. RNA was extracted from PBMCs in TRIzol for both TCR sequencing and RNA sequencing. The diagnosis of Graves' disease was made according to American Thyroid Association guidelines. Recruitment of patients was carried out at an endocrinology department in Xi'an, China. From each patient, 7.5 to 10 milliliters of peripheral blood was collected into an EDTA anticoagulant tube. Ficoll Paque Plus density gradient separation was used to isolate PBMCs, and no additional T cell sorting was done. An Agilent 2100 Bioanalyzer and agarose gel were used to assess RNA quality, and a NanoDrop 2000 was used to measure RNA concentration. At the junction V is shortened by 8 bases and J by 4 bases; bases outside the gene matches: 5. CDR1 KGHSH and CDR2 LQKENI were looked up in the germline V gene. The CDR3 has 13 amino acids, counting the end cysteine and phenylalanine. Kept here is only the CDR3 DNA, which spans 39 bases and is read in frame from base 1.

Sample: peripheral blood mononuclear cells (PBMCs), taken when the disease was refractory, from a patient treated with antithyroid drugs. The sequence came from a female donor with Graves disease. The chain employs TRBV18 and TRBJ1-5; 7 bases in the junction line up with TRBD1. The CDR3 region: CASSPDRNQPQHF. The DNA sequence is TGTGCCAGCAGCCCGGACAGGAATCAGCCCCAGCATTTT. Supplemented by the reference TRBV18 and TRBJ1-5 proteins around the CDR3, the complete variable domain is NAGVMQNPRHLVRRRGQEARLRCSPMKGHSHVYWYRQLPEEGLKFMVYLQKENIIDESGMPKERFSAEFPKEGPSILRIQQVVRGDSAAYFCASSPDRNQPQHFGDGTRLSIL.